A single sample is the source of the 9 T cell receptor beta chains below, sequenced in a study of blood T cell repertoires in COVID-19. Assay: immunoSEQ multiplex PCR; the TCRdb copy retains only in-frame clones and omits some. The sample contains about 190,000 clones, roughly 80% of which appear only once. The sample comprised peripheral blood. The receptors were gathered from a human donor in a cohort sampled during active COVID-19.

V and J are TRBV6-4 and TRBJ1-2; possibly TRBD1 for D (5 bases). CDR3 size: 13 residues. The germline V and J ends were trimmed by 2 bases and 10 bases, with 14 bases remaining between them. Germline V CDR1 and CDR2: MRHNA, SNTAGT. The CDR3 region has the DNA TGTGCCAGCAGTGACGGGCAGGGTTTACCCTACACCTTC. Its translation is CASSDGQGLPYTF.

V and J are TRBV7-2 and TRBJ1-1; D may be TRBD1 (6 bases). Trimming pared 5 bases from V and 7 bases from J, leaving 17 bases between. Germline CDR1 SGHTA, CDR2 FQGNSA. The CDR3 consists of 14 residues. This CDR3 is CASSVQGSKSEAFF. The CDR3 DNA sequence: TGTGCCAGCAGCGTCCAGGGGAGCAAAAGTGAAGCTTTCTTT.

The gene calls are TRBV5-1 and TRBJ1-2; D ambiguous. The CDR3 runs to 14 residues. CDR1 is SGHRS and CDR2 is YFSETQ in the germline V gene. V was pared by 4 bases and J by 2 bases, with 12 bases between. The CDR3 loop is CASSAWQANYGYTF. The CDR3 DNA sequence: TGCGCCAGCAGCGCATGGCAGGCAAACTATGGCTACACCTTC.

The V and J genes are TRBV12-3 or TRBV12-4 and TRBJ2-1; possibly TRBD2 for D (5 bases). Between the trimmed V and J ends, which lost 8 bases and 15 bases, there was a span of 11 bases. CDR3 size: 9 residues. The CDR3 nucleotides read TGTGCCAGCGGGGTCGCGGGGTTCTTC. Translating gives CASGVAGFF.

V gene TRBV6-5 combines with J gene TRBJ2-1; TRBD2 is a possible D gene (6 bases). V lost 7 bases to trimming and J lost 3 bases, with 13 bases between them. This CDR3 has 14 amino acids. Germline CDR1 and CDR2: MNHEY and SVGAGI. The CDR3 DNA sequence: TGTGCCAGCAACCCGAGGGACTTCTACAATGAGCAGTTCTTC. Amino acid sequence: CASNPRDFYNEQFF.

The gene calls are TRBV5-1 and TRBJ2-3, with a tentative D call TRBD2 (6 bases). Trimming pared 5 bases from V and 5 bases from J, leaving 18 bases between. The CDR3 consists of 15 residues. Germline-derived CDR1 and CDR2 are SGHRS and YFSETQ. The CDR3 sequence: CASSPGGRPIDTQYF. CDR3 bases: TGCGCCAGCAGTCCCGGGGGTCGGCCCATAGATACGCAGTATTTT. Looking up the rest from reference TRBV5-1 and TRBJ2-3 gives the full variable domain: KAGVTQTPRYLIKTRGQQVTLSCSPISGHRSVSWYQQTPGQGLQFLFEYFSETQRNKGNFPGRFSGRQFSNSRSEMNVSTLELGDSALYLCASSPGGRPIDTQYFGPGTRLTVL.

The sample holds a few counts of this clone. The CDR3 protein is CASSLSGPTAETGDTQYF. CDR3 coding DNA: TGTGCCAGCAGCTTGTCCGGGCCTACCGCGGAGACAGGAGATACGCAGTATTTT. The chain is built from TRBV7-7 and TRBJ2-3, with a tentative D call TRBD1 (6 bases). Germline CDR1 SSHAT, CDR2 FNYEAQ (reference sequence). The CDR3 covers 18 residues. Trimming cost V 3 bases and J 5 bases, with 24 bases left between them.

The chain has TRBV18 and TRBJ2-1, with D tentatively TRBD1 (5 bases). The CDR3 is 17 amino acids. CDR1 is KGHSH, CDR2 LQKENI, per germline. Trimming left V 5 bases short and J 3 bases short, with 20 bases between. This chain's CDR3 is CASSYNQPAQGYNEQFF. In DNA, the CDR3 is TGTGCCAGCTCATATAACCAACCGGCCCAGGGCTACAATGAGCAGTTCTTC.

This chain connects TRBV6-1 to TRBJ2-3; D remains ambiguous. Germline-derived CDR1 and CDR2 are MNHNS and SASEGT. V lost 1 base and J 0 bases, leaving 8 bases between the germline ends. The length of the CDR3 is 15 residues. CDR3 DNA sequence: TGTGCCAGCAGTGAAGACAGCCCTAGCACAGATACGCAGTATTTT. This gives the protein CASSEDSPSTDTQYF.